The table lists the clone carrying this TCR beta chain with a few counts. No antigen is known for it. The entry originates in a study of CD8+ T cells in alopecia areata. Study-wide context: Each day, treated patients took oral tofacitinib twice, at 5 to 10 mg per dose. Study-wide points: TCR sharing was clearer in mice than between patients, perhaps partly owing to patient HLA diversity.

After isolation, RNA underwent reverse transcription to generate cDNA as the sequencing template. Clones were sequenced by immunoSEQ multiplex PCR, and TCRdb holds only the in-frame ones, with some missing. The repertoire holds about 210,000 clones, with approximately 70% as singletons. Described treatment: oral pan-JAK inhibitor, 5-10 mg twice daily. Samples from alopecia areata patients were lesional scalp punch biopsies and peripheral blood. The TCR sequence derives from a human donor with alopecia areata. This specimen consisted of CD4+ T cells sorted from blood, obtained between weeks 43 and 45, from a patient treated with tofacitinib.

CDR3 in amino acids: CASSRQGGLINEQFF. In nucleotides, the CDR3 is TGTGCCAGCAGTCGACAGGGAGGGCTTATTAATGAGCAGTTCTTC. The V gene is TRBV7-2, the J gene TRBJ2-1; D is possibly TRBD1 or TRBD2 (7 bases each). Germline V gene lookup returns CDR1 SGHTA and CDR2 FQGNSA. Deletions cut 6 bases from V and 7 bases from J, with 19 bases between. This CDR3 comprises 15 residues.